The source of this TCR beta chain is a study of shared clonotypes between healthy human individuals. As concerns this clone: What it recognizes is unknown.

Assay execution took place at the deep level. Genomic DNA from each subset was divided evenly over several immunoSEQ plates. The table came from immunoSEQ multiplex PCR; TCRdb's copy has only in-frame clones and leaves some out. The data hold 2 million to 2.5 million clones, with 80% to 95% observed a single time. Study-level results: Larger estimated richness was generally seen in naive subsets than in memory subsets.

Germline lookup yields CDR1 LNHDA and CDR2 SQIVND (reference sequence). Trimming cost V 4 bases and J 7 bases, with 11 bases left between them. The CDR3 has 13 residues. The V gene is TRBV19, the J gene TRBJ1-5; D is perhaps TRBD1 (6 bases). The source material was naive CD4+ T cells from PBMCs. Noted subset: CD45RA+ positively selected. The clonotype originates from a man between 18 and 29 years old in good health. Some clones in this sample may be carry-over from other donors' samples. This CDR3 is CASSRTVSQPQHF. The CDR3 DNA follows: TGTGCCAGTAGTAGGACAGTTTCCCAGCCCCAGCATTTT.